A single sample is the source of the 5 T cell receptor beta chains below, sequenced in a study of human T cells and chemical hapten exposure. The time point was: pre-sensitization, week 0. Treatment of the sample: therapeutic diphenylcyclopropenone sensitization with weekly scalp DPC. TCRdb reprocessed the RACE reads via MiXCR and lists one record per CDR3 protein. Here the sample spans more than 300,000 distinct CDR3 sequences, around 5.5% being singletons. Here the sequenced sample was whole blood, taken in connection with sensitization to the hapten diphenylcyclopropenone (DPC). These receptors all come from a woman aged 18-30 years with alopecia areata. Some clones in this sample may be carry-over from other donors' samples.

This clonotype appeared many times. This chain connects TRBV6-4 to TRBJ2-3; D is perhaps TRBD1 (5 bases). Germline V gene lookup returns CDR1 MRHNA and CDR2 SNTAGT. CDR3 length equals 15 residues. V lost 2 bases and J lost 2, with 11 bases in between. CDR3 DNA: TGTGCCAGCAGTGACGGTGACAGAGCCACAGATACGCAGTATTTT. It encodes CASSDGDRATDTQYF.

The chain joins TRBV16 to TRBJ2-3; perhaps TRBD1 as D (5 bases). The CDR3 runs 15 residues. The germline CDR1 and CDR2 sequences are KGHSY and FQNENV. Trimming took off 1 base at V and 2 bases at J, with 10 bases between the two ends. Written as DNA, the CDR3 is TGTGCCAGCAGCCAATTCGGCAGGGACACAGATACGCAGTATTTT. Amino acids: CASSQFGRDTDTQYF.

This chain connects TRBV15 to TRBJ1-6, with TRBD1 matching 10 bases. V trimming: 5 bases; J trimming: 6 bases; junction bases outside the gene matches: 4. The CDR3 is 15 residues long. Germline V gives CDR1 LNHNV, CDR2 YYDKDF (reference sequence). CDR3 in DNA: TGTGCCACCAGCGGGGACAGGGGTGGTAATTCACCCCTCCACTTT. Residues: CATSGDRGGNSPLHF.

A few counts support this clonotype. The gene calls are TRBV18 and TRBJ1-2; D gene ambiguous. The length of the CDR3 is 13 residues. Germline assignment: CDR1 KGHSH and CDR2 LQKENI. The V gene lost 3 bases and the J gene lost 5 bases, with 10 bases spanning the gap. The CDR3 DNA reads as TGTGCCAGCTCACCGCCGCCTGGATATGGCTACACCTTC. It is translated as CASSPPPGYGYTF.

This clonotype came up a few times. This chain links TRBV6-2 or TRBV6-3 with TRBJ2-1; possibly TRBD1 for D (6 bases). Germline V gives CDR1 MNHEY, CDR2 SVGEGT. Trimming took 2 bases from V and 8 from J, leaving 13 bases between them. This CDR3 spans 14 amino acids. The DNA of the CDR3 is TGTGCCAGCAGTTACGACTGGGGGCCGCATGAGCAGTTCTTC. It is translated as CASSYDWGPHEQFF.